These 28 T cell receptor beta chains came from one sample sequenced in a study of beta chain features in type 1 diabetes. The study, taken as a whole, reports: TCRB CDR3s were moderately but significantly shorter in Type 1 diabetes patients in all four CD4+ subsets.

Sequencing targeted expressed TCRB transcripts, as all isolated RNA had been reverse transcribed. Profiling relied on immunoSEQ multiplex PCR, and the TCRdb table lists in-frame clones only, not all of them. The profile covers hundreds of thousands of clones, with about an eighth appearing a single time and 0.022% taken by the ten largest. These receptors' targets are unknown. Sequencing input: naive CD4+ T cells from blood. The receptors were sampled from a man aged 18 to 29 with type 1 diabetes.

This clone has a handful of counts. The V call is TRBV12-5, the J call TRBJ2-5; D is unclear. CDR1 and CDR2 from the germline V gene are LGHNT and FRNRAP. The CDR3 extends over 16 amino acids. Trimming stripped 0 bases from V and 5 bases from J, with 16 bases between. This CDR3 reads CASGLVLSASGETQYF. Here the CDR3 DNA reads TGTGCTAGTGGTTTGGTACTGTCGGCTAGTGGGGAGACCCAGTACTTC.

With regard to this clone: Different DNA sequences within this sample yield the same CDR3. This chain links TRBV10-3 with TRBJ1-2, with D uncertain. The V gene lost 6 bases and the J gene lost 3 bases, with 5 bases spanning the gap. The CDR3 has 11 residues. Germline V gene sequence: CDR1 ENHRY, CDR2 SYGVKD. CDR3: CAISPDYGYTF. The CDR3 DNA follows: TGTGCCATCAGCCCCGACTATGGCTACACCTTC.

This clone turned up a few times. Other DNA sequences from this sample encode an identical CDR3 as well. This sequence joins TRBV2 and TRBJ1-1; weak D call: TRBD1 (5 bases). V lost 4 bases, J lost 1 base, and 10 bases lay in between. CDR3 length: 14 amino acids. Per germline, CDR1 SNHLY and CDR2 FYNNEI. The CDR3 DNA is TGTGCCAGCAGTGTTCAGGGCCCGAACACTGAAGCTTTCTTT. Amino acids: CASSVQGPNTEAFF.

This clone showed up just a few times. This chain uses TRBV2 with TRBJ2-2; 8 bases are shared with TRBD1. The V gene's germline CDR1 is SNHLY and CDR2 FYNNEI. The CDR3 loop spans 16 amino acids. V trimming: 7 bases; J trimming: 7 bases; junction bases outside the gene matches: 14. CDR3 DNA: TGTGCCAGCACCCGCGGGCAGGGGGCCCTAGGCGGGGAGCTGTTTTTT. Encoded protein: CASTRGQGALGGELFF.

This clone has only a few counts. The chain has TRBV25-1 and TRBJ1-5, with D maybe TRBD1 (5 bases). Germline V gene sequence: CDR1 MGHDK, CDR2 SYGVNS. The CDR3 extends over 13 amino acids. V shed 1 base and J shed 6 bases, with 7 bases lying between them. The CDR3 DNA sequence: TGTGCCAGCAGTGAATGGCAGGGTCAGCCCCAGCATTTT. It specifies CASSEWQGQPQHF. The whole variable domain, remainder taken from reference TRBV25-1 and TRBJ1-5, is EADIYQTPRYLVIGTGKKITLECSQTMGHDKMYWYQQDPGMELHLIHYSYGVNSTEKGDLSSESTVSRIRTEHFPLTLESARPSHTSQYLCASSEWQGQPQHFGDGTRLSIL.

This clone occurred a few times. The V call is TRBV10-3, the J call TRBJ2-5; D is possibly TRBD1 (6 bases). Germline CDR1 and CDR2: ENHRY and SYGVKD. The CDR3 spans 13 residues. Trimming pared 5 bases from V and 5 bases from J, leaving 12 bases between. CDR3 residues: CAISFTGFETQYF. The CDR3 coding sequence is TGTGCCATCAGTTTTACAGGGTTTGAGACCCAGTACTTC.

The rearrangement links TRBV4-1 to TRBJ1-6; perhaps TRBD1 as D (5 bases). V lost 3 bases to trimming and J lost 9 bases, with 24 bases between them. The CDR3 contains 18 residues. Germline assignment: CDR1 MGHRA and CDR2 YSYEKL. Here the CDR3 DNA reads TGCGCCAGCAGCCAGGACCCGAGGGGCCCTCTCGGGTCTTCACCCCTCCACTTT. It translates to CASSQDPRGPLGSSPLHF.

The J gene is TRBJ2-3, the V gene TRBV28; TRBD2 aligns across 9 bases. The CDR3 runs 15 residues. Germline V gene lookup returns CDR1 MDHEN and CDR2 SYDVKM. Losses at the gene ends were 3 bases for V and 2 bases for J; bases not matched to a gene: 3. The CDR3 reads CASSFLAGSTDTQYF. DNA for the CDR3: TGTGCCAGCAGTTTCCTAGCGGGGTCCACAGATACGCAGTATTTT.

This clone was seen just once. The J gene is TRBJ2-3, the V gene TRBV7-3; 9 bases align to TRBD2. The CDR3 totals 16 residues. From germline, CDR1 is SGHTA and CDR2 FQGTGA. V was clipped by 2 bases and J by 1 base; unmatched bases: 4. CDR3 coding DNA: TGTGCCAGCAGCTTATCGCTAGCGGGGCGCACAGATACGCAGTATTTT. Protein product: CASSLSLAGRTDTQYF. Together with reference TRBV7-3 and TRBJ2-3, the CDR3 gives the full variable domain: GAGVSQTPSNKVTEKGKYVELRCDPISGHTALYWYRQSLGQGPEFLIYFQGTGAADDSGLPNDRFFAVRPEGSVSTLKIQRTERGDSAVYLCASSLSLAGRTDTQYFGPGTRLTVL.

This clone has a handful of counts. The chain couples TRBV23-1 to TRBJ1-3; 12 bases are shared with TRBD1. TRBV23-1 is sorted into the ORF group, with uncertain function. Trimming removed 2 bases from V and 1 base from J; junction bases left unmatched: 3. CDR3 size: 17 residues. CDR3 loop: CASSQRDRGLSGNTIYF. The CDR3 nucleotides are TGCGCCAGCAGTCAAAGGGACAGGGGGCTGTCTGGAAACACCATATATTTT.

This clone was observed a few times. CDR3 DNA sequence: TGCAGCGTGGGGGGACTAGGGGAAGAGACCCAGTACTTC. Residues: CSVGGLGEETQYF. The rearrangement uses TRBV29-1 and TRBJ2-5; TRBD2 matches at 8 bases. CDR3 length: 13 amino acids. Per the germline V gene, CDR1 is SQVTM and CDR2 is ANQGSEA. V dropped 6 bases and J dropped 3; count of bases not matched to a gene: 6.

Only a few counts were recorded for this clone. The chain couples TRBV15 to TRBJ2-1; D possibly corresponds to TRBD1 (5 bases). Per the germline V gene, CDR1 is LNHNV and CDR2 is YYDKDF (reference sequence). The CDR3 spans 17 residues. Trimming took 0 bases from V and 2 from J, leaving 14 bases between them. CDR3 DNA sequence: TGTGCCACCAGCAGAGATCATGGGGCGAGCGCCTACAATGAGCAGTTCTTC. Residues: CATSRDHGASAYNEQFF.

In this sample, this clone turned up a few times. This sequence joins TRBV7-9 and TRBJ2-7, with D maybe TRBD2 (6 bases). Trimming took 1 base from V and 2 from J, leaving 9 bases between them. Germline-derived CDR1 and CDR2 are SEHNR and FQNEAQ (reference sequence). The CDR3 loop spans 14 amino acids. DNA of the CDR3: TGTGCCAGCAGCTTAGGGGGACTGCCCTACGAGCAGTACTTC. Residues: CASSLGGLPYEQYF.

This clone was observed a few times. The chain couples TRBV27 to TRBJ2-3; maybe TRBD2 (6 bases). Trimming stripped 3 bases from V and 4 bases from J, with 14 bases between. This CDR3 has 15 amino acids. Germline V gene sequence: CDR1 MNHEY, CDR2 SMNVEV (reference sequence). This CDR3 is CASSLLTSLPDTQYF. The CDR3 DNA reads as TGTGCCAGCAGTTTGTTGACTAGTCTCCCAGATACGCAGTATTTT.

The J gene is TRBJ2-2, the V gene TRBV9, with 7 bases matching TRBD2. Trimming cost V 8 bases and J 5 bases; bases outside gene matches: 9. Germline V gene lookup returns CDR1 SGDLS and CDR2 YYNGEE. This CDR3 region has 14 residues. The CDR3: CASYSGPTTGELFF. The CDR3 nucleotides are TGTGCCAGTTATAGCGGGCCTACAACCGGGGAGCTGTTTTTT. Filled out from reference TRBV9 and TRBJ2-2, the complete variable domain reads DSGVTQTPKHLITATGQRVTLRCSPRSGDLSVYWYQQSLDQGLQFLIQYYNGEERAKGNILERFSAQQFPDLHSELNLSSLELGDSALYFCASYSGPTTGELFFGEGSRLTVL.

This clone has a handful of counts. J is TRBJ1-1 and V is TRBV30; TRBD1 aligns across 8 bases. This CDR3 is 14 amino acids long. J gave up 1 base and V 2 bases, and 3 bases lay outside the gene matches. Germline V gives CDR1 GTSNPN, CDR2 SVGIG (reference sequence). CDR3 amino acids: CAWSQQGGNTEAFF. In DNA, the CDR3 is TGTGCCTGGAGTCAACAGGGGGGGAACACTGAAGCTTTCTTT.

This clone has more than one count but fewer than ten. CDR3 sequence (DNA): TGTGCCAGCAGCGCCCGACAGGGAGATTTTTCTGGCTACACCTTC. Translating it yields CASSARQGDFSGYTF. The rearrangement links TRBV9 to TRBJ1-2; 7 nucleotides line up with TRBD1. In germline, CDR1 is SGDLS, CDR2 YYNGEE. The CDR3 consists of 15 residues. V lost 3 bases and J lost 7; bases outside the gene matches: 12.

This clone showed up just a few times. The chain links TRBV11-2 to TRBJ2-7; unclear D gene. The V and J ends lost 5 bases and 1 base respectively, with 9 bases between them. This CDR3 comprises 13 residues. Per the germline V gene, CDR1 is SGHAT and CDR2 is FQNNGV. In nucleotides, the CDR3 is TGTGCCAGCAGCCTAGGGATATCCTACGAGCAGTACTTC. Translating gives CASSLGISYEQYF.

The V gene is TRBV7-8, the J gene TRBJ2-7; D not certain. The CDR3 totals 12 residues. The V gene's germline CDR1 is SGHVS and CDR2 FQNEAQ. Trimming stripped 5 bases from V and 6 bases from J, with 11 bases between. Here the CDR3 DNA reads TGTGCCAGCAGCCAGACATTGGCCGAGCAGTACTTC. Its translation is CASSQTLAEQYF.

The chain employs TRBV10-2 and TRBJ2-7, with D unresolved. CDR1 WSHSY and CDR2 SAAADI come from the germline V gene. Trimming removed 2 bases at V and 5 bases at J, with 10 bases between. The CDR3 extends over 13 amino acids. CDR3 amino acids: CASSEEKRDEQYF. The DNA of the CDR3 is TGCGCCAGCAGTGAGGAGAAAAGGGACGAGCAGTACTTC.

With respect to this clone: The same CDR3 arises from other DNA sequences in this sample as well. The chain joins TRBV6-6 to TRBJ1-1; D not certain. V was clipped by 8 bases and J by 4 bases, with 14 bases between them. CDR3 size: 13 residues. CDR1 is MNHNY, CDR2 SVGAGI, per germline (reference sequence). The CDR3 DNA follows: TGTGCCAGCGCGCGACTGTCGTTCACTGAAGCTTTCTTT. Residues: CASARLSFTEAFF.

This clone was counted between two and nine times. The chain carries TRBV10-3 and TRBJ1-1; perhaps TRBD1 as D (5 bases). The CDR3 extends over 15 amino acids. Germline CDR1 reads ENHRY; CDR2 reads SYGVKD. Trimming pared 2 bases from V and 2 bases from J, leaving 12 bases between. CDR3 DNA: TGTGCCATCAGTGAGGAGGGGCGGAGTAACACTGAAGCTTTCTTT. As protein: CAISEEGRSNTEAFF.

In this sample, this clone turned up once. The CDR3 is CASSPQQGMAEAFF. The CDR3 coding sequence is TGTGCCAGCAGCCCCCAACAGGGTATGGCTGAAGCTTTCTTT. The chain combines TRBV7-9 with TRBJ1-1; tentative D call: TRBD1 (6 bases). Trimming removed 5 bases from V and 6 bases from J, with 16 bases in between. CDR1 and CDR2 from the germline V gene are SEHNR and FQNEAQ (reference sequence). The CDR3 is 14 residues long.

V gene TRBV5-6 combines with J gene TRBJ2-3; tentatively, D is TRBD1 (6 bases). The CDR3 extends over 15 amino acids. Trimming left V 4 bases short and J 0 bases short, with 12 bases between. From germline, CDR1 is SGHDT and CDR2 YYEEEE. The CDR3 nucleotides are TGTGCCAGCAGCCCTCGGACAGTGAGCACAGATACGCAGTATTTT. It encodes CASSPRTVSTDTQYF.

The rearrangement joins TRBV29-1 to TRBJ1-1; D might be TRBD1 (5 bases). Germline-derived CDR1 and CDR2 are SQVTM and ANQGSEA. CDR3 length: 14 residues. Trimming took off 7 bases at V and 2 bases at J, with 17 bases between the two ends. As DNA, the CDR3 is TGCAGCGCCCAACCATTGGGACCAAACACTGAAGCTTTCTTT. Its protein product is CSAQPLGPNTEAFF.

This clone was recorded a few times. CDR3 residues: CATLGQEDQPQHF. The CDR3 nucleotides read TGTGCCACCTTGGGTCAAGAGGATCAGCCCCAGCATTTT. The chain is built from TRBV10-3 and TRBJ1-5; D uncertain. In germline, CDR1 is ENHRY, CDR2 SYGVKD. There are 13 residues in the CDR3. V was trimmed by 10 bases and J by 5 bases, leaving 15 bases between them.

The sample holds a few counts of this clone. This CDR3 is CAWSVVEAGGTPLHF. The CDR3 region has the DNA TGTGCCTGGAGTGTAGTCGAGGCAGGGGGCACACCCCTCCACTTT. V is TRBV30 and J is TRBJ1-6; 8 bases match TRBD1. Losses at the gene ends were 0 bases for V and 11 bases for J; bases not matched to a gene: 9. There are 15 residues in the CDR3. Germline loops: CDR1 GTSNPN, CDR2 SVGIG (reference sequence).

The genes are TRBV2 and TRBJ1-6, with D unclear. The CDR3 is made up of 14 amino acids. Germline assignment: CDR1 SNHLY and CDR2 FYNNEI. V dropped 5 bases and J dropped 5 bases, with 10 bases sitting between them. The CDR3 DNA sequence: TGTGCCAGCAGTTGGCAGCCAAATAATTCACCCCTCCACTTT. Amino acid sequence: CASSWQPNNSPLHF.